This T cell receptor beta chain is from a study of T cell changes during pregnancy in multiple sclerosis. Only in-frame clones appear in the TCRdb table, and some are missing; sequencing was by immunoSEQ multiplex PCR. The sample consists of about 73,000 clones, 90% of them appearing once. Germline V CDR1 and CDR2: MNHNS, SASEGT. This CDR3 spans 15 amino acids. V lost 6 bases and J lost 4; bases outside the gene matches: 5. This clone showed up just once. The chain is built from TRBV6-1 and TRBJ1-3; TRBD1 matches at 11 bases. Here the sequenced sample was peripheral blood, taken after pregnancy. The sequence was obtained from a female donor in good health, enrolled as a control in a pregnancy study. As DNA, the CDR3 is TGTGCCAGCAGCACCGGGACAGGGGGGGGAAACACCATATATTTT. Encoded protein: CASSTGTGGGNTIYF.